Listed below are T cell receptor beta chains from one sample, sequenced in a study of cytotoxic CD8 clonotypes in ibrutinib-treated CLL. The table came from immunoSEQ multiplex PCR; TCRdb's copy has only in-frame clones and leaves some out. This sample has approximately 100,000 clones; around 73% occur once, and the top ten carry under 35%. The source material was PBMCs, sampled after 12 months of ibrutinib treatment. Every receptor here comes from a human donor with chronic lymphocytic leukemia. Both conserved end residues are part of each CDR3. Each record gives: J gene, D gene, V gene, clone size, CDR3 DNA, CDR3 protein. A D gene is named only where the DNA matches it firmly. Clone size appears in some rows only: once, few, many, or a class for an expanded clone.

J gene: TRBJ1-2
D gene: TRBD1
V gene: TRBV4-2
clone size: -
CDR3 DNA: TGTGCCAGCAGCTTCCCCGACAGGGGGAGGTATGGCTACACCTTC
CDR3 protein: CASSFPDRGRYGYTF

J gene: TRBJ1-2
D gene: -
V gene: TRBV4-1
clone size: -
CDR3 DNA: TGCGCCAGCAGCCCCTTGGTCAGGGAAGCTAACTATGGCTACACCTTC
CDR3 protein: CASSPLVREANYGYTF

J gene: TRBJ2-3
D gene: -
V gene: TRBV6-5
clone size: -
CDR3 DNA: TGTGCCAGCAGTTACTCCAAGGCGGGCCCAGATACGCAGTATTTT
CDR3 protein: CASSYSKAGPDTQYF

J gene: TRBJ2-7
D gene: -
V gene: TRBV5-1
clone size: -
CDR3 DNA: TGCGCCAGCAGCGCCCAATCGGGCAACTCCGAGCAGTACTTC
CDR3 protein: CASSAQSGNSEQYF

J gene: TRBJ1-6
D gene: -
V gene: TRBV2
clone size: -
CDR3 DNA: TGTGCCAGCAGTGAACGGGTTGGGAGCTCCTATAATTCACCCCTCCACTTT
CDR3 protein: CASSERVGSSYNSPLHF

J gene: TRBJ1-5
D gene: -
V gene: TRBV19
clone size: -
CDR3 DNA: TGTGCCAGTAGTGCTTCAGGGAGGACGCAATATCAGCCCCAGCATTTT
CDR3 protein: CASSASGRTQYQPQHF

J gene: TRBJ2-7
D gene: -
V gene: TRBV29-1
clone size: -
CDR3 DNA: TGCAGCGTTTATCAGGGAGCCGACGAGCAGTACTTC
CDR3 protein: CSVYQGADEQYF

J gene: TRBJ2-7
D gene: -
V gene: TRBV7-8
clone size: -
CDR3 DNA: TGTGCCAGCAGCCAAGGCAGGGGAACCTACGAGCAGTACTTC
CDR3 protein: CASSQGRGTYEQYF

J gene: TRBJ1-5
D gene: -
V gene: TRBV5-1
clone size: -
CDR3 DNA: TGCGCCAGCAGCTTCGGGACCTACGGCAATCAGCCCCAGCATTTT
CDR3 protein: CASSFGTYGNQPQHF

J gene: TRBJ2-1
D gene: -
V gene: TRBV9
clone size: -
CDR3 DNA: TGTGCCAGCAGCGTAGAGGGGGGGTCCTCCTACAATGAGCAGTTCTTC
CDR3 protein: CASSVEGGSSYNEQFF

J gene: TRBJ1-4
D gene: -
V gene: TRBV5-1
clone size: -
CDR3 DNA: TGCGCCAGCAGCTTGGGGCCCCGGGACGTGGAAAAACTGTTTTTT
CDR3 protein: CASSLGPRDVEKLFF

J gene: TRBJ2-2
D gene: TRBD1
V gene: TRBV6-6
clone size: -
CDR3 DNA: TGTGCCAGCAGAGACAGGGCGAACACCGGGGAGCTGTTTTTT
CDR3 protein: CASRDRANTGELFF

J gene: TRBJ2-2
D gene: -
V gene: TRBV9
clone size: -
CDR3 DNA: TGTGCCAGCAGCGTAGCAGGCCGGACCAACACCGGGGAGCTGTTTTTT
CDR3 protein: CASSVAGRTNTGELFF

J gene: TRBJ2-5
D gene: TRBD2
V gene: TRBV7-7
clone size: -
CDR3 DNA: TGTGCCAGCAGCTCCTTAGGGCGGGGGGGCCCGGAGACCCAGTACTTC
CDR3 protein: CASSSLGRGGPETQYF

J gene: TRBJ1-6
D gene: TRBD1
V gene: TRBV5-4
clone size: few
CDR3 DNA: TGTGCCAGCAGCTTAGACAGGGACAATTCACCCCTCCACTTT
CDR3 protein: CASSLDRDNSPLHF

J gene: TRBJ2-1
D gene: TRBD2
V gene: TRBV27
clone size: -
CDR3 DNA: TGTGCCAGCAGTTCGGGACTAGCGGGCTACAATGAGCAGTTCTTC
CDR3 protein: CASSSGLAGYNEQFF

J gene: TRBJ2-1
D gene: TRBD1
V gene: TRBV7-2
clone size: -
CDR3 DNA: TGTGCCAGCAGCCCGGGGACAGGGGAGCAGTTCTTC
CDR3 protein: CASSPGTGEQFF

J gene: TRBJ1-2
D gene: -
V gene: TRBV7-2
clone size: -
CDR3 DNA: TGTGCCAGCAGCTCAGTCCCCCCGGGCTACACCTTC
CDR3 protein: CASSSVPPGYTF

J gene: TRBJ1-6
D gene: -
V gene: TRBV6-6
clone size: -
CDR3 DNA: TGTGCTAGCAGCCACCCAGGGAACAATTCACCCCTCCACTTT
CDR3 protein: CASSHPGNNSPLHF

J gene: TRBJ1-2
D gene: -
V gene: TRBV30
clone size: -
CDR3 DNA: TGTGCCTGGAGCCCCTCCTGGGGAGGTGGCTACACCTTC
CDR3 protein: CAWSPSWGGGYTF

J gene: TRBJ1-1
D gene: TRBD1
V gene: TRBV5-1
clone size: -
CDR3 DNA: TGCGCCAGCAGCTTAGGGACAGGGGAAGCTTTCTTT
CDR3 protein: CASSLGTGEAFF

J gene: TRBJ2-5
D gene: -
V gene: TRBV6-6
clone size: once
CDR3 DNA: TGTGCCAGCAAGGAAGCGCCCGCCGAGACCCAGTACTTC
CDR3 protein: CASKEAPAETQYF

J gene: TRBJ2-7
D gene: -
V gene: TRBV7-9
clone size: -
CDR3 DNA: TGTGCCAGCAGCTCTAACGGGGGAACCTCCTACGAGCAGTACTTC
CDR3 protein: CASSSNGGTSYEQYF

J gene: TRBJ2-5
D gene: TRBD1
V gene: TRBV5-1
clone size: -
CDR3 DNA: TGCGCCAGCAGAACGACAGGGGGCACGGAGACCCAGTACTTC
CDR3 protein: CASRTTGGTETQYF

J gene: TRBJ2-2
D gene: TRBD2
V gene: TRBV5-1
clone size: once
CDR3 DNA: TGCGCCAGCAGCCTCCCAAAGCGGGGGGCCGGGGAGCTGTTTTTT
CDR3 protein: CASSLPKRGAGELFF

J gene: TRBJ2-7
D gene: -
V gene: TRBV5-1
clone size: once
CDR3 DNA: TGCGCCAGCAGCTTGGACAGCTTTTACGAGCAGTACTTC
CDR3 protein: CASSLDSFYEQYF

J gene: TRBJ2-7
D gene: -
V gene: TRBV10-3
clone size: -
CDR3 DNA: TGTGCCAGCGCCAGGGTAAGCTCCTACGAGCAGTACTTC
CDR3 protein: CASARVSSYEQYF

J gene: TRBJ2-2
D gene: TRBD1
V gene: TRBV7-2
clone size: -
CDR3 DNA: TGTGCCAGCAGCCCCGGGACAGGGGAGGGAGAGCTGTTTTTT
CDR3 protein: CASSPGTGEGELFF

J gene: TRBJ1-5
D gene: -
V gene: TRBV21-1
clone size: -
CDR3 DNA: TGTGCCAGCATCCGCAGGGGACCCTATAGCAATCAGCCCCAGCATTTT
CDR3 protein: CASIRRGPYSNQPQHF

J gene: TRBJ2-3
D gene: TRBD2
V gene: TRBV5-8
clone size: -
CDR3 DNA: TGTGCCAGCAGCCCCGCTAGCGGTCGTACGAACACAGATACGCAGTATTTT
CDR3 protein: CASSPASGRTNTDTQYF

J gene: TRBJ2-5
D gene: -
V gene: TRBV9
clone size: -
CDR3 DNA: TGTGCCGGAAAACAGGGTTTCGGGCCAGAGACCCAGTACTTC
CDR3 protein: CAGKQGFGPETQYF

J gene: TRBJ1-4
D gene: -
V gene: TRBV5-1
clone size: -
CDR3 DNA: -
CDR3 protein: CASSLVGAGAMFF

J gene: TRBJ2-7
D gene: -
V gene: TRBV7-2
clone size: -
CDR3 DNA: TGTGCCAGCAGCTTACGGGACGAGCAGTACTTC
CDR3 protein: CASSLRDEQYF